Here is one TCR beta chain with its context. The antigen is unknown. Here immunoSEQ multiplex PCR was the method, and the copy in TCRdb shows in-frame clones only, minus some. The sample holds about 3,800 clones, over 60% seen once. This record belongs to a study of T cell clonotyping in hematopoietic cell transplantation. Findings and caveats of the study: CD4 and CD8 repertoire contributions could not be separated without sorting. At the given depth, recipient repertoires were over 95% de novo clonotypes. Recipient TCR diversity dropped after transplant; expanded clonotypes rose from day 30 to 180.

The CDR3 is 14 amino acids. Trimming left V 0 bases short and J 2 bases short, with 8 bases between. Germline lookup yields CDR1 MGHRA and CDR2 YSYEKL. The material was peripheral blood mononuclear cells, obtained 100 days after allogeneic stem cell transplant. The clonotype originates from a male patient aged 45-59 years who had an allogeneic stem cell transplant from an unrelated donor, so the T cells may come from the graft donor. Some clones in this sample may be carry-over from other donors' samples. The J gene is TRBJ2-7, the V gene TRBV4-1; D call uncertain. CDR3 coding DNA: TGCGCCAGCAGCCAAGATCCCGTTACCTACGAGCAGTACTTC. Its protein is CASSQDPVTYEQYF.